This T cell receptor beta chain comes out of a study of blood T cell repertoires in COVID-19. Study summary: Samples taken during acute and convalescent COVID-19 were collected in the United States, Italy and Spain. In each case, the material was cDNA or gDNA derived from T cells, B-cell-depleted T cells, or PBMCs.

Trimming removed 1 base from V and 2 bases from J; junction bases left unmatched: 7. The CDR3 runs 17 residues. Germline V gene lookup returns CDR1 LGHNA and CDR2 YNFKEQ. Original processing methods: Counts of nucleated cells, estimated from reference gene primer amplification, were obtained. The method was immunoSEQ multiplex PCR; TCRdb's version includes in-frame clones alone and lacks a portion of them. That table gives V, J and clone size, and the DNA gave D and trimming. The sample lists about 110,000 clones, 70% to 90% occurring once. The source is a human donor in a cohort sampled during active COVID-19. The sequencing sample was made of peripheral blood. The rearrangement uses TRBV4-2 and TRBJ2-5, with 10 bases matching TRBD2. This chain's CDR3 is CASSQGASGGYQETQYF. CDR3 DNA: TGTGCCAGCAGCCAAGGGGCTAGCGGGGGTTATCAAGAGACCCAGTACTTC.